Below, 3 T cell receptor beta chains from the same sample are listed, as sequenced in a study of shared clonotypes between healthy human individuals. Using immunoSEQ multiplex PCR, the repertoire was profiled, and TCRdb retains in-frame clones only, with some absent. The table includes about 800,000 clones, 95% to 97% detected once. Terminally differentiated effector memory CD45RA+ cells were left out of the naive CD8 fraction, which was CD45RO-negative and positively selected for CCR7. Sequenced material: naive CD8+ T cells sorted from blood. The receptor source for this set is a man aged 30 to 45 in good health.

V is TRBV27 and J is TRBJ2-1; D is undetermined. The V gene lost 4 bases and the J gene lost 4 bases, with 8 bases spanning the gap. Germline V gene lookup returns CDR1 MNHEY and CDR2 SMNVEV (reference sequence). This CDR3 spans 13 amino acids. The CDR3 protein is CASSYDGYNEQFF. CDR3 bases: TGTGCCAGCAGTTACGATGGATACAATGAGCAGTTCTTC.

This rearrangement joins TRBV7-9 to TRBJ2-1; 7 nucleotides line up with TRBD2. Germline V lookup: CDR1 SEHNR, CDR2 FQNEAQ (reference sequence). The CDR3 contains 16 residues. The trim removed 9 bases at V and 1 base at J, leaving 12 bases unmatched. CDR3 protein: CASRDYRGVSYNEQFF. The DNA for the CDR3 is TGTGCCAGTCGGGACTACCGGGGGGTTTCCTACAATGAGCAGTTCTTC.

This clone was detected only once. The chain couples TRBV11-2 to TRBJ2-3; D is uncertain. V dropped 1 base and J dropped 0 bases, with 14 bases sitting between them. CDR1 is SGHAT, CDR2 FQNNGV, per germline. The CDR3 totals 17 residues. Here the CDR3 reads CASSLGSPYSSTDTQYF. CDR3 DNA sequence: TGTGCCAGCAGCTTAGGGTCGCCTTACTCTAGCACAGATACGCAGTATTTT.